This T cell receptor (beta chain) was documented in a study of Ad26.COV2.S vaccination and SARS-CoV-2 variants. Study as a whole: Doses of Ad26.COV2.S were injected into muscle once or twice, 56 days apart.

Sequenced by immunoSEQ multiplex PCR; TCRdb stores in-frame clones only, minus some. The sample carries roughly 380,000 clones, over 75% recorded once. The study's findings and limits: Substantial breadth was reported for post-vaccination spike-specific CD8+ and CD4+ T cells.

The CDR3 extends over 18 amino acids. Germline V lookup: CDR1 LGHNA, CDR2 YNFKEQ. Germline trimming cut 0 bases from V and 9 bases from J; bases unmatched to any gene: 13. Treatment indicated: approximately 18 received Ad26.COV2.S at low or high dose, single or two shots; about 5 received placebo; per-sample allocation not given. Specimens were obtained on day 63 following the first vaccine or placebo injection. Notes on this clone: Its antigen remains unknown.

This receptor was obtained from a person between 18 and 60 years old who received the Ad26.COV2.S COVID-19 vaccine or a placebo. The sequences come from peripheral blood, collected in a trial of Ad26.COV2.S vaccine versus placebo. This chain joins TRBV4-2 and TRBJ2-4, with 11 positions matching TRBD2. The DNA for the CDR3 is TGTGCCAGCAGCCAAGATTCTAGCGGGGGGTCCCTTATATCCATTCAGTACTTC. It encodes CASSQDSSGGSLISIQYF.